The clone carrying this T cell receptor (beta chain) has a count of ten or more. Its antigen is currently unknown. These data come from a study of T-cell reconstitution after alpha-beta-depleted transplantation in children. Study-level points and caveats: Reportedly, alpha-beta T cells present about two months post-transplant originated from several hundred expanded clones of graft origin.

The CDR3 is made up of 17 amino acids. Germline values: CDR1 MGHRA, CDR2 YSYEKL. The J segment lost 0 bases and the V segment lost 5 bases, leaving 5 bases of the junction unmatched. Preparation of the TCRbeta library involved a method that used unique molecular identifiers. One entry per CDR3 protein results from TCRdb running MiXCR on the PCR reads. The sample records 490,000 or so distinct CDR3 sequences, roughly a tenth being singletons. The sequenced sample was PBMCs, obtained before TCRalphabeta/CD19-depleted stem cell transplant. The source is a child under 10 years old with inherited bone marrow failure, due to receive a stem cell transplant. The chain recombines TRBV4-1 with TRBJ2-6; TRBD1 matches at 9 bases. The CDR3 protein is CASSTTGGSSGANVLTF. In DNA, the CDR3 is TGCGCCAGCAGCACAACAGGGGGCAGCTCTGGGGCCAACGTCCTGACTTTC.